The clone carrying this TCR beta chain was counted a few times. Its target is unknown. The data are from a study of T cells in Graves' hyperthyroidism and ophthalmopathy. Whole-study context: Staff took peripheral blood when the initial diagnosis was made, before any treatment began. Findings and limits, study-wide: Most expanded thyroid clonotypes above 0.001 also appeared in blood. Onset of ophthalmopathy came a median around 7.1 months after the model predicted it.

RNA transcripts served as the template for amplifying TCR beta CDR3 regions. With the HTBI primer set, the TCR CDR3 went through a first round of RT-PCR. TCRdb re-called the multiplex PCR reads with MiXCR, one entry per CDR3 protein. Seen here are some 500,000 distinct CDR3 sequences, about 15% observed once, and the top ten hold around a sixth. Patients counted as stable if ophthalmopathy did not develop within 18 months. Sequencing input: blood. This TCR was recovered from a woman aged 18-30 years with Graves' hyperthyroidism.

The CDR3 DNA reads TGTGCCAGCAGCTTAGTCCGCGGAGGGACAGGGGGCTTTGGTGGCTACACCTTC. Translation gives CASSLVRGGTGGFGGYTF. This chain joins TRBV7-9 and TRBJ1-2, with 12 bases matching TRBD1. Germline V gene lookup returns CDR1 SEHNR and CDR2 FQNEAQ (reference sequence). With V trimmed by 1 base and J by 7 bases, 13 bases remained unmatched. This CDR3 is 18 amino acids long.